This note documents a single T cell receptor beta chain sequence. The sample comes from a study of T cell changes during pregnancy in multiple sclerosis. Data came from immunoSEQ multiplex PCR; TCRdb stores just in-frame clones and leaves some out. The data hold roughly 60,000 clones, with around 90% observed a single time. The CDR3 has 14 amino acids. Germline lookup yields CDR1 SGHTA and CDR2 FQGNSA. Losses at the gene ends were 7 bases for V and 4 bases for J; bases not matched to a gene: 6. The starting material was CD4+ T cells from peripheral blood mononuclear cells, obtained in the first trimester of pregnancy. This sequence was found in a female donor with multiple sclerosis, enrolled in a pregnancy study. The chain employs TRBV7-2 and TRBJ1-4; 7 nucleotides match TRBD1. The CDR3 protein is CASTQQGNNEKLFF. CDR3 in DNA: TGTGCCAGCACCCAACAGGGGAATAATGAAAAACTGTTTTTT.